This T cell receptor beta chain was retrieved from a study of PD-L1 blockade in urothelial cancer. On the study more broadly: About 90% of the 29 patients were men who had bladder-origin urothelial cancer. After treatment start, blood was analyzed at 3 weeks (second dose) and at 6 weeks. General study findings and limits: Tumor-associated clones in the blood of durable-benefit patients grew more at 3 weeks.

Sequenced by immunoSEQ multiplex PCR; TCRdb stores in-frame clones only, minus some. The sample yields about 29,000 clones, more than 85% seen once. There are 16 residues in the CDR3. Per the germline V gene, CDR1 is SGHAT and CDR2 is FQNNGV. Trimming took 7 bases from V and 3 from J, leaving 21 bases between them. Each patient contributed between 1 and 8 total time points of blood mononuclear cells, pretreatment and during treatment. On this clone: Its antigen is undetermined.

The starting material was PBMCs, obtained around atezolizumab (anti-PD-L1) treatment. This clonotype was obtained from a man aged 50 or older with urothelial cancer. The chain uses TRBV11-2 and TRBJ2-5; a weak D match, TRBD2 (7 bases). The CDR3 sequence is CASTPGKGGGKETQYF. The CDR3 coding sequence is TGTGCCAGCACCCCTGGAAAAGGGGGGGGCAAAGAGACCCAGTACTTC.